This T cell receptor beta chain was recovered during a study of blood T cell repertoires in COVID-19. Study context: Researchers got acute and convalescent COVID-19 samples from the United States, Italy and Spain. T cells, B-cell-depleted T cells, or PBMCs supplied cDNA or gDNA.

The CDR3 has 19 residues. V shed 4 bases, J shed 6 bases, and the junction held 18 bases outside the gene matches. Per the germline V gene, CDR1 is SGDLS and CDR2 is YYNGEE. Methods used by the authors: Using reference gene primer amplification, nucleated cell counts were estimated. Profiled with immunoSEQ multiplex PCR; TCRdb holds only in-frame clones, not every one. V and J calls and clone size follow that table, whereas D and trimming were derived from the DNA. This sample has nearly 45,000 clones, with around 87% found just once. The clonotype comes from an elderly woman in a cohort sampled during active or convalescent COVID-19. The sample was peripheral blood. This chain joins TRBV9 and TRBJ2-1; 11 bases agree with TRBD2. As DNA, the CDR3 is TGTGCCAGCAGCAAAGAGGTTCGGCTAGCGGGAGGAGGGGGCAATGAGCAGTTCTTC. It is translated as CASSKEVRLAGGGGNEQFF.